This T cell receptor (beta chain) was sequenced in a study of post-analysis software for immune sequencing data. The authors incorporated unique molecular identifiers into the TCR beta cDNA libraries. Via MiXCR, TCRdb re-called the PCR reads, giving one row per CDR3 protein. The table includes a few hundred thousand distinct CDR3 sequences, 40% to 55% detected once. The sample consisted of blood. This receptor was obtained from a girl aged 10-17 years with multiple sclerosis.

CDR3 loop: CASSGERTSGRDTQYF. CDR3 DNA: TGTGCCAGCAGCGGGGAGCGGACTAGCGGGAGAGATACGCAGTATTTT. The rearrangement joins TRBV7-9 to TRBJ2-3; 13 positions match TRBD2. Germline V gives CDR1 SEHNR, CDR2 FQNEAQ (reference sequence). Unmatched junction bases numbered 7, after V lost 5 bases and J lost 5 bases. CDR3 size: 16 residues.